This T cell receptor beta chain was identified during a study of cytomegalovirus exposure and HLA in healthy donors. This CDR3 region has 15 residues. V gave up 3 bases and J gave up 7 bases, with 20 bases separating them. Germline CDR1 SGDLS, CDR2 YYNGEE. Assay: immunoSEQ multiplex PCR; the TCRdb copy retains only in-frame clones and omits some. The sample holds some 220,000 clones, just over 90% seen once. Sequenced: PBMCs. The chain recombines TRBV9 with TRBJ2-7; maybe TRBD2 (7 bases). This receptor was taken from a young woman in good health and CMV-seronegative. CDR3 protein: CASSAAFRGRGEQYF. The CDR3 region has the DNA TGTGCCAGCAGCGCGGCCTTTAGGGGGAGGGGTGAGCAGTACTTC.